This T cell receptor (beta chain) came from a study of control samples from healthy donors and cancer patients. TCRdb's table, derived via immunoSEQ multiplex PCR, lists solely in-frame clones and lacks some. The top ten hold less than 3.5% of the sample, which has roughly 120,000 clones, about 87% seen once. The sample consisted of blood. This sequence originates from a man aged 35 to 55 in good health.

As DNA, the CDR3 is TGTGCCACCAGCAGAGAAATTGGAACAGGGGTTTCTTCCTACGAGCAGTACTTC. Protein product: CATSREIGTGVSSYEQYF. The chain uses TRBV15 and TRBJ2-7; 7 bases align to TRBD1. Losses at the gene ends were 0 bases for V and 1 base for J; bases not matched to a gene: 12. The CDR3 loop spans 18 amino acids. Germline lookup yields CDR1 LNHNV and CDR2 YYDKDF (reference sequence).